The entry below gives a single T cell receptor (beta chain) sequence along with its context. This clone was found once. Its specific antigen is unknown. Base qualities are missing; no much larger clone stands one base away. This entry is derived from a study of T cell changes during pregnancy in multiple sclerosis (dated by TCRdb to between 2018 and 2020). About the investigation overall: The study examined how the T cell repertoire changed over the course of pregnancy in women with multiple sclerosis.

The V and J ends are trimmed by 0 bases and 3 bases, leaving 9 bases between them. The CDR3 measures 15 amino acids from cysteine to phenylalanine. Only CDR3 DNA is held: 45 bases, read in frame from base 1. According to the germline V gene, CDR1 reads SGHAT and CDR2 reads FQNNGV. The protocol used for the library was the immunoSEQ multiplex PCR assay. TCRdb took this table from immuneACCESS and kept in-frame rearrangements with V and J called. Such tables lack part of the clones; where checked against another copy, unresolved V genes explain under half of the gap, and the rest is unexplained. Present in this sample are 100,000 or so clones, around 92% of which were seen just once. The ten largest account for about 2% of the sample.

The chain joins TRBV11-2 to TRBJ1-5, with TRBD1 perhaps the D gene, on 5 matching bases. This TCR was sampled from a female donor with multiple sclerosis, enrolled in a pregnancy study. The sequencing here drew on peripheral blood, taken in the third trimester of pregnancy. The DNA reads as follows: TGTGCCAGCAGCTTAGAGGGGCAGTACAATCAGCCCCAGCATTTT. It translates as CASSLEGQYNQPQHF.